This TCR beta chain was retrieved from a study of vaccination and CD4 T cells after COVID-19. For the study at large: Post-vaccine sampling followed dose two by a median around 74 days (range 14 to 241). Cultures designated as controls were supplied with a CEFX pool, an HIV-1 Nef pool, or no peptide. General study points: Spike mono-reactive clones accounted for 304 of the 307 vaccine-specific clones found in convalescent patients.

Researchers used the Oncomine TCR Beta short-read assay to sequence DNA from cultured CD4+ T cells. DNA came from CD4+ T cells after culture. TCRdb ran MiXCR on the PCR reads and lists one entry per CDR3 protein. Of 6,500 to 10,000 distinct CDR3 sequences in the sample, approximately 57% were seen once. Treatment: roughly ten-day PBMC culture with coronavirus spike peptide pools or control peptides (ViraFEST assay). The CDR3 is 17 residues long. V gave up 2 bases and J gave up 6 bases, with 22 bases separating them. Germline values: CDR1 SGHDN, CDR2 FVKESK. With respect to this clonotype: The antigen remains undetermined.

The material was cultured CD4+ T cells from blood, obtained after SARS-CoV-2 vaccination. The V gene is TRBV14, the J gene TRBJ1-1; D remains unclear. The TCR originated in a human donor with COVID-19. The CDR3 sequence: CASSQRSPDPFHPEAFF. As DNA, the CDR3 is TGTGCCAGCAGCCAAAGGAGCCCGGACCCGTTCCACCCTGAAGCTTTCTTT. Drawing the rest from reference TRBV14 and TRBJ1-1, the complete variable domain is EAGVTQFPSHSVIEKGQTVTLRCDPISGHDNLYWYRRVMGKEIKFLLHFVKESKQDESGMPNNRFLAERTGGTYSTLKVQPAELEDSGVYFCASSQRSPDPFHPEAFFGQGTRLTVV.